The 21 T cell receptor beta chains listed next were all sequenced from one sample in a study of shared clonotypes between healthy human individuals. TCRdb's copy holds only in-frame clones and misses some; the assay was immunoSEQ multiplex PCR. The table includes 1,500,000 or so clones, roughly 97% detected once. The sample was naive CD4+ T cells sorted from blood. Regarding subset: CD45RA+ positively selected. The receptors come from a man between 25 and 39 years old in good health.

The J gene is TRBJ2-3, the V gene TRBV5-5; 11 bases align to TRBD2. The V and J ends lost 2 bases and 2 bases, in that order; junction bases with no gene match: 7. The CDR3 is 17 residues long. The germline V gene has CDR1 SGHKS and CDR2 YYEKEE (reference sequence). CDR3 protein: CASSFLTSGEYTDTQYF. CDR3 nucleotides: TGTGCCAGCAGCTTCCTGACTAGCGGGGAATACACAGATACGCAGTATTTT.

This chain connects TRBV2 to TRBJ1-4; possible D gene TRBD1, 6 bases. In germline, CDR1 is SNHLY, CDR2 FYNNEI. V gave up 7 bases and J gave up 0 bases, with 15 bases separating them. CDR3 length equals 16 residues. The CDR3 spells CASNRAHTATNEKLFF. CDR3 in DNA: TGTGCCAGCAACAGGGCCCACACTGCAACTAATGAAAAACTGTTTTTT.

The gene calls are TRBV10-3 and TRBJ2-5, with 9 bases aligning to TRBD1. Germline trimming cut 4 bases from V and 4 bases from J; bases unmatched to any gene: 10. Germline V gene data show CDR1 as ENHRY and CDR2 as SYGVKD. The CDR3 has 16 amino acids. DNA of the CDR3: TGTGCCATCAGTGGGAGCCTCGTGGACAGGGGAGAGACCCAGTACTTC. Translation: CAISGSLVDRGETQYF.

This chain joins TRBV25-1 and TRBJ1-3; 7 nucleotides agree with TRBD1. This CDR3 region has 14 residues. Germline V gene data show CDR1 as MGHDK and CDR2 as SYGVNS. V dropped 9 bases and J dropped 4; count of bases not matched to a gene: 9. The CDR3 spells CASTQTGIGNTIYF. CDR3 bases: TGTGCCAGTACCCAGACAGGGATCGGAAACACCATATATTTT.

V gene TRBV25-1 combines with J gene TRBJ1-1; no definite D call. Trimming removed 8 bases at V and 7 bases at J, with 17 bases between. Looked up from germline, CDR1 is MGHDK and CDR2 is SYGVNS. The length of the CDR3 is 13 residues. In nucleotides, the CDR3 is TGTGCCAGCTCTCTGGGTTTGCGGGGTGAAGCTTTCTTT. This codes for CASSLGLRGEAFF.

The chain is built from TRBV15 and TRBJ2-7, with 8 bases identical to TRBD2. The junction had 9 bases not matched to a gene; V was cut back by 8 bases and J by 0 bases. Germline V lookup: CDR1 LNHNV, CDR2 YYDKDF (reference sequence). The CDR3 covers 15 residues. The CDR3 sequence: CATQNRGGFSYEQYF. DNA of the CDR3: TGTGCCACCCAGAATCGGGGGGGCTTCTCCTACGAGCAGTACTTC.

V gene TRBV11-2 combines with J gene TRBJ2-1; D unclear. The germline V gene encodes CDR1 SGHAT and CDR2 FQNNGV. The CDR3 consists of 11 residues. V lost 2 bases and J lost 8, with 4 bases in between. For the CDR3, the DNA is TGTGCCAGCAGCTTAAGTTATGAGCAGTTCTTC. This codes for CASSLSYEQFF. The variable domain in full, completed from reference TRBV11-2 and TRBJ2-1, reads EAGVAQSPRYKIIEKRQSVAFWCNPISGHATLYWYQQILGQGPKLLIQFQNNGVVDDSQLPKDRFSAERLKGVDSTLKIQPAKLEDSAVYLCASSLSYEQFFGPGTRLTVL.

The J gene is TRBJ1-5, the V gene TRBV15, with a tentative D call TRBD1 (5 bases). This CDR3 is built from 17 residues. Germline V gives CDR1 LNHNV, CDR2 YYDKDF (reference sequence). V was cut by 0 bases and J by 1 base, with 13 bases left in between. The CDR3 DNA is TGTGCCACCAGCAGAGATCGTCAGGGCAGAAGCAATCAGCCCCAGCATTTT. Translating it yields CATSRDRQGRSNQPQHF.

With regard to this clone: Other nucleotide sequences from this sample produce the same CDR3. The rearrangement uses TRBV6-5 and TRBJ2-2, with no clear D. Germline assignment: CDR1 MNHEY and CDR2 SVGAGI. The length of the CDR3 is 12 residues. The V end lost 4 bases, the J end lost 2 bases, and 2 bases lay between the germline ends. The CDR3 sequence is CASSFNTGELFF. DNA of the CDR3: TGTGCCAGCAGTTTTAACACCGGGGAGCTGTTTTTT.

The V gene is TRBV10-3, the J gene TRBJ2-2, with a possible D match to TRBD1 (5 bases). There are 16 residues in the CDR3. Germline V gene data show CDR1 as ENHRY and CDR2 as SYGVKD. V lost 0 bases, J lost 1 base, and 9 bases lay in between. This chain's CDR3 is CAISESTGLNTGELFF. The CDR3, as DNA: TGTGCCATCAGTGAGTCAACAGGCCTGAACACCGGGGAGCTGTTTTTT.

This rearrangement joins TRBV9 to TRBJ1-1, with 9 nucleotides matching TRBD1. Looked up from germline, CDR1 is SGDLS and CDR2 is YYNGEE. Trimming removed 5 bases from V and 5 bases from J; junction bases left unmatched: 1. This CDR3 has 12 residues. CDR3 bases: TGTGCCAGCAGTGGACAGGGGACTGAAGCTTTCTTT. Its protein product is CASSGQGTEAFF.

The rearrangement joins TRBV2 to TRBJ1-2, with D uncertain. The V gene's germline CDR1 is SNHLY and CDR2 FYNNEI. This CDR3 region has 15 residues. Trimming shortened V by 8 bases and J by 0 bases, and 16 bases separated the two germline ends. CDR3 sequence: CASLTHVLANYGYTF. CDR3 nucleotides: TGTGCCAGCCTAACACATGTGTTAGCTAACTATGGCTACACCTTC.

V gene TRBV7-9 combines with J gene TRBJ2-7; 8 bases fit TRBD1. V dropped 4 bases and J dropped 6; count of bases not matched to a gene: 11. CDR3 length equals 15 residues. Germline lookup yields CDR1 SEHNR and CDR2 FQNEAQ (reference sequence). Written as DNA, the CDR3 is TGTGCCAGCAGCTGGCGTTTTGGACAGGGCACCGAGCAGTACTTC. It is translated as CASSWRFGQGTEQYF. Filled out from reference TRBV7-9 and TRBJ2-7, the complete variable domain reads DTGVSQNPRHKITKRGQNVTFRCDPISEHNRLYWYRQTLGQGPEFLTYFQNEAQLEKSRLLSDRFSAERPKGSFSTLEIQRTEQGDSAMYLCASSWRFGQGTEQYFGPGTRLTVT.

The V call is TRBV11-2, the J call TRBJ1-2; 7 bases are shared with TRBD1. The CDR3 spans 14 residues. The V gene's germline CDR1 is SGHAT and CDR2 FQNNGV. V was pared by 5 bases and J by 3 bases, with 6 bases of the junction left unmatched. CDR3 coding DNA: TGTGCCAGCAGCGGGCAAGGGGGCTACTATGGCTACACCTTC. This translates into CASSGQGGYYGYTF.

A single count supports this clone. J is TRBJ1-1 and V is TRBV19; D perhaps matches TRBD1 (5 bases). CDR3 size: 14 residues. CDR1 is LNHDA and CDR2 is SQIVND in the germline V gene (reference sequence). Trimming stripped 3 bases from V and 0 bases from J, with 8 bases between. The CDR3 protein is CASSMGTMNTEAFF. CDR3 sequence (DNA): TGTGCCAGTAGTATGGGGACCATGAACACTGAAGCTTTCTTT. Using reference TRBV19 and TRBJ1-1 for the parts outside the CDR3, the full variable domain is DGGITQSPKYLFRKEGQNVTLSCEQNLNHDAMYWYRQDPGQGLRLIYYSQIVNDFQKGDIAEGYSVSREKKESFPLTVTSAQKNPTAFYLCASSMGTMNTEAFFGQGTRLTVV.

The genes are TRBV27 and TRBJ2-2, with D tentatively TRBD1 (6 bases). There are 15 residues in the CDR3. The V and J ends lost 3 bases and 6 bases respectively, with 14 bases between them. From germline, CDR1 is MNHEY and CDR2 SMNVEV (reference sequence). The CDR3 loop is CASSFFLGASGELFF. CDR3 nucleotides: TGTGCCAGCAGTTTTTTCCTGGGGGCCTCCGGGGAGCTGTTTTTT.

The gene calls are TRBV19 and TRBJ2-1; 7 nucleotides align to TRBD1. CDR1 is LNHDA and CDR2 is SQIVND in the germline V gene (reference sequence). V lost 5 bases, J lost 3 bases, and 4 bases stayed unmatched. The CDR3 contains 14 residues. CDR3 coding DNA: TGTGCCAGTAGTCCGAGGGACAGCTACAATGAGCAGTTCTTC. It specifies CASSPRDSYNEQFF.

This clone was seen only once. This chain connects TRBV19 to TRBJ2-7, with TRBD1 matching 8 bases. V lost 5 bases, J lost 5 bases, and 8 bases stayed unmatched. Germline CDR1 LNHDA, CDR2 SQIVND (reference sequence). This CDR3 has 14 amino acids. CDR3 loop: CASSSRDRFHEQYF. CDR3 sequence (DNA): TGTGCCAGTAGTTCCCGGGACAGGTTCCACGAGCAGTACTTC.

The J gene is TRBJ2-7, the V gene TRBV6-1, with D possibly TRBD2 on 5 matching bases. The CDR3 has 15 residues. The germline CDR1 and CDR2 sequences are MNHNS and SASEGT. The V gene lost 1 base and the J gene lost 7 bases, with 17 bases spanning the gap. CDR3 DNA sequence: TGTGCCAGCAGTGAAGGGAGGCAGGCTCTGGGGGAGCAGTACTTC. It translates to CASSEGRQALGEQYF.

V gene TRBV9 combines with J gene TRBJ2-7, with 14 bases that match TRBD2. Germline-derived CDR1 and CDR2 are SGDLS and YYNGEE. This CDR3 spans 15 amino acids. Unmatched junction bases numbered 4, after V lost 3 bases and J lost 5 bases. CDR3 nucleotide sequence: TGTGCCAGCAGCGAGGGACTAGCGGGAGTCAACGAGCAGTACTTC. Its translation: CASSEGLAGVNEQYF.

The chain has TRBV28 and TRBJ2-1, with TRBD1 as a possible D gene (5 bases). V gave up 4 bases and J gave up 13 bases, with 17 bases separating them. CDR3 size: 13 residues. Germline V gene lookup returns CDR1 MDHEN and CDR2 SYDVKM. This chain's CDR3 is CASSSMTERRQFF. CDR3 in DNA: TGTGCCAGCAGTTCGATGACAGAAAGGCGACAGTTCTTC.